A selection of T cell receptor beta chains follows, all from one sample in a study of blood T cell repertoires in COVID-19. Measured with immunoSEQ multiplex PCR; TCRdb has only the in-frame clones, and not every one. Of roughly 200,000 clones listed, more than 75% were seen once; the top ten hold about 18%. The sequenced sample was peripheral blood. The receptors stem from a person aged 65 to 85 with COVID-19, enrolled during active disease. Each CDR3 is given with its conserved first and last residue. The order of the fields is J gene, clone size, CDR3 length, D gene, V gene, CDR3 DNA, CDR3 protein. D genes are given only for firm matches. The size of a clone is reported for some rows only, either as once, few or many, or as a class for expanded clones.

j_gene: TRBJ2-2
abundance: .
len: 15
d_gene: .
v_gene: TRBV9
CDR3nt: TGTGCCAGCAGCGATAGGGACTCAGACACCGGGGAGCTGTTTTTT
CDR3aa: CASSDRDSDTGELFF

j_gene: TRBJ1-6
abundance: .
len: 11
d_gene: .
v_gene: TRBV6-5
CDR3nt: TGTGCCAGCGCGGAACGATCACCCCTCCACTTT
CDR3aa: CASAERSPLHF

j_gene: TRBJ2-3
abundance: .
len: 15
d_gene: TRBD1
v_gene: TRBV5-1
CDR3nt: TGCGCCAGCGGATCAGGGGGCGGAGGCACAGATACGCAGTATTTT
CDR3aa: CASGSGGGGTDTQYF

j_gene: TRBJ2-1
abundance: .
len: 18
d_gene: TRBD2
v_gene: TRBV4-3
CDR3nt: TGCGCCAGCAGCCCATCCCCTTCGAAGGCGGGGGTTTACAATGAGCAGTTCTTC
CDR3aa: CASSPSPSKAGVYNEQFF

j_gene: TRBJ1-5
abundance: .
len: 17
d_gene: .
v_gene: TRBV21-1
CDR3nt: TGTGCCAGCAGCAAACCTACAACAGGGTCCAGCAATCAGCCCCAGCATTTT
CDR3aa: CASSKPTTGSSNQPQHF

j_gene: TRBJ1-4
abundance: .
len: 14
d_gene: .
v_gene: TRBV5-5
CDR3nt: TGTGCCAGCAGCGCGGTCGGGGTCAATGAAAAACTGTTTTTT
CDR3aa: CASSAVGVNEKLFF

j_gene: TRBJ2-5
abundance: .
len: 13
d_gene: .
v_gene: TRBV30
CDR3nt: TGTGCCTGGAGTCAGGGGGGACGAGAGACCCAGTACTTC
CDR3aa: CAWSQGGRETQYF

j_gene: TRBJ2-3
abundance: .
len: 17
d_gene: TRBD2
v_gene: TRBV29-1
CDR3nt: TGCAGCGTTGGACTAGCGGGAGTCCGTGCCCACTTAGATACGCAGTATTTT
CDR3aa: CSVGLAGVRAHLDTQYF

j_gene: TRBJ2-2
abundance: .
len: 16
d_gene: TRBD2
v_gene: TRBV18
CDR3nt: TGTGCCAGCTCACCAATTCCTAGCGGACGCACCGGGGAGCTGTTTTTT
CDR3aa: CASSPIPSGRTGELFF

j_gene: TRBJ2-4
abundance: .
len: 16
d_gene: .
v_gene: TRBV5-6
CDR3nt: TGTGCCAGCAGCTTAGGGGTAGGAATAGCCAAAAACATTCAGTACTTC
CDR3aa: CASSLGVGIAKNIQYF

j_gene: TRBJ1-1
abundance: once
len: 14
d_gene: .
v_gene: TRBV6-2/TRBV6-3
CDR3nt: TGTGCCAGCAGTAATAGTGGGCTGGAAAAAGAAGCTTTCTTT
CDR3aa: CASSNSGLEKEAFF

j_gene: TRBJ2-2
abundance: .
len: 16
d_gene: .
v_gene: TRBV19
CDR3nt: TGTGCCAGTAGTATAGGCGGATTATCGAACACCGGGGAGCTGTTTTTT
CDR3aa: CASSIGGLSNTGELFF

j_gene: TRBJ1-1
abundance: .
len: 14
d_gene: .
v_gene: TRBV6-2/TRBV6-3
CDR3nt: TGTGTCAGCAGTTACGGGGCGGTGAACACTGAAGCTTTCTTT
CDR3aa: CVSSYGAVNTEAFF

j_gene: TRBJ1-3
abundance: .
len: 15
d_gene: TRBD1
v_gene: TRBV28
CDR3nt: TGTGCCAGCAGTTCGGGACAGGTCCCCGGAAACACCATATATTTT
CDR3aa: CASSSGQVPGNTIYF

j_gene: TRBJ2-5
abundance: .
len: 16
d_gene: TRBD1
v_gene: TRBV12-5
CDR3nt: TGTGCTAGTGGTTTGCAGGGGACAGCTGCCGAAGAGACCCAGTACTTC
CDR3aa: CASGLQGTAAEETQYF

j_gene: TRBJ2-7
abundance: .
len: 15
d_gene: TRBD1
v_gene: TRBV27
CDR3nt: TGTGCCAGCAGTGAAGGGACAGGGTCTTTCTACGAGCAGTACTTC
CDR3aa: CASSEGTGSFYEQYF

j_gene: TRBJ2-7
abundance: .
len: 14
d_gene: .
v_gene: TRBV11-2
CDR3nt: TGTGCCAGCAGCTTTTCACAGGGATCCTACGAGCAGTACTTC
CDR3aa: CASSFSQGSYEQYF

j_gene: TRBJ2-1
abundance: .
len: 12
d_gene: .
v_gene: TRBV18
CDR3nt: TGTGCCAGCTCACCATCGGGAGATGAGCAGTTCTTC
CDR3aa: CASSPSGDEQFF

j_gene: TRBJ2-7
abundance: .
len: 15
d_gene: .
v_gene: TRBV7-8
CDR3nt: TGTGCCAGCAGCTGGTTCCGGGACACCGGCTACGAGCAGTACTTC
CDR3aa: CASSWFRDTGYEQYF

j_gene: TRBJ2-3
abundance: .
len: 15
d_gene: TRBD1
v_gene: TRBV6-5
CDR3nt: TGTGCCAGCAGACCAACAGGGGACCGCACAGATACGCAGTATTTT
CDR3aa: CASRPTGDRTDTQYF

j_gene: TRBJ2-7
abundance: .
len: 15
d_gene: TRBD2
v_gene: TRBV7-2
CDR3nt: TGTGCCAGCAGCTTTACTAGCGGAGGGTACTACGAGCAGTACTTC
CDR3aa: CASSFTSGGYYEQYF

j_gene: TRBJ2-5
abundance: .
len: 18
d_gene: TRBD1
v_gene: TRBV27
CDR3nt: TGTGCCAGCAGTTTATCTTGGGGGACAGGGGGCGGGCAAGAGACCCAGTACTTC
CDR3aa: CASSLSWGTGGGQETQYF

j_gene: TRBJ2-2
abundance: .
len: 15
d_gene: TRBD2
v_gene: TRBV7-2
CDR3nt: TGTGCCACGGCGCTAGCGGGGGGGAGCACCGGGGAGCTGTTTTTT
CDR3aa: CATALAGGSTGELFF

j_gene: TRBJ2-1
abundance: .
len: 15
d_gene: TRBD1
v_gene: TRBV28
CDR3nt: TGTGCCAGCAGTTTCGCGGACAGGGGGTTAGATGAGCAGTTCTTC
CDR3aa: CASSFADRGLDEQFF

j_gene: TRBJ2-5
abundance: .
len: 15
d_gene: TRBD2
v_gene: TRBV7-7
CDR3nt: TGTGCCAGCAGTCCAAGCGGGGGGGCCGAAGAGACCCAGTACTTC
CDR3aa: CASSPSGGAEETQYF

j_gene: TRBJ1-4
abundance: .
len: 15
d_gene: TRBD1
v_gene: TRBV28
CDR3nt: TGTGCCAGCAGTTTGTCTTTGGGACAGGGAGGTAAACTGTTTTTT
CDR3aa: CASSLSLGQGGKLFF

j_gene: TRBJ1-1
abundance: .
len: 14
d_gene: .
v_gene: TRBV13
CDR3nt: TGTGCCAGCAGCTTAGAAGCAGGGGCAACTGAAGCTTTCTTT
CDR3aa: CASSLEAGATEAFF

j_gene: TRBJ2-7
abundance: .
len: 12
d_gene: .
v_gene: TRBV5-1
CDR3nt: TGCGCCAGCAGTCCGGGATCCTACGAGCAGTACTTC
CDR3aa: CASSPGSYEQYF

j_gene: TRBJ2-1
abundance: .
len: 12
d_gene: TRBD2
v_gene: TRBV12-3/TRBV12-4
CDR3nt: TGTGCCAGCAGTCCCGGGGGGACGTCCGGGTTCTTC
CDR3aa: CASSPGGTSGFF

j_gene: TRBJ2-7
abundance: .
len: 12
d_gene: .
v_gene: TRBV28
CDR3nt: TGTGCCAGCAGTCAACAACCCTACGAGCAGTACTTC
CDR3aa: CASSQQPYEQYF

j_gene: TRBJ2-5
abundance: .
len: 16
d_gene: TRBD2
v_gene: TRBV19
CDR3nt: TGTGCCAGTAGTGTGGGACTAGTGGGAGTCGGGGAGACCCAGTACTTC
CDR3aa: CASSVGLVGVGETQYF

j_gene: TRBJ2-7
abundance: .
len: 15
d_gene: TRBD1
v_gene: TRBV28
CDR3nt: TGTGCCAGCAGTCCCGCCGGGACAGGGGGCTACGAGCAGTACTTC
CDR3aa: CASSPAGTGGYEQYF

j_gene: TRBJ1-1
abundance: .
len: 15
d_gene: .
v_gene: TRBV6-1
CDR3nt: TGTGCCAGCAGTGAAGACCCTACGGAGGGAGCTGAAGCTTTCTTT
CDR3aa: CASSEDPTEGAEAFF

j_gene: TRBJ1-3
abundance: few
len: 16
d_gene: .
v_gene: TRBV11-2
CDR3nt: TGTGCCAGCAGCACCTCAACAGGATCCTCTGGAAACACCATATATTTT
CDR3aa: CASSTSTGSSGNTIYF

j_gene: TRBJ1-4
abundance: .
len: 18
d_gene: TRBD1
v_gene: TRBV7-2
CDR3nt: TGTGCCAGCAGCTTAGTCCCGGGACAGGGGGCGGTGTCTGAAAAACTGTTTTTT
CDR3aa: CASSLVPGQGAVSEKLFF

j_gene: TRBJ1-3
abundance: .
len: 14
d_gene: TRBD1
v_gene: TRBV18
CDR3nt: TGTGCCAGCTCACCGGGACAGGGCAGAAACACCATATATTTT
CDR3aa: CASSPGQGRNTIYF

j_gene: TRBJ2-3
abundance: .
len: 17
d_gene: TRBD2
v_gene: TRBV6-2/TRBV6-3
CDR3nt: TGTGCCAGCAGTTTACTAGCGGGAGGTATGGGTACAGATACGCAGTATTTT
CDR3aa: CASSLLAGGMGTDTQYF

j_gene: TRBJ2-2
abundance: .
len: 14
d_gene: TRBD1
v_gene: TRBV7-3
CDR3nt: TGTGCCAGCAGCTTGATAGGGGGCCCCGGGGAGCTGTTTTTT
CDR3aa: CASSLIGGPGELFF

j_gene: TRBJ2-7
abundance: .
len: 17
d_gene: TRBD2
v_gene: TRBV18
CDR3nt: TGTGCCAGCTCACCTAACGTCGGGACTAGCGGGTCCTACGAGCAGTACTTC
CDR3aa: CASSPNVGTSGSYEQYF

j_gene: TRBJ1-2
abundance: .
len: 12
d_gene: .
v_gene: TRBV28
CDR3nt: TGTGCCAGCAGGGGCCAGGTTTATGGCTACACCTTC
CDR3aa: CASRGQVYGYTF

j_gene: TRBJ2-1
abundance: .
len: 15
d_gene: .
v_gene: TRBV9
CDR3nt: TGTGCCAGCAGCGTATTGGGGACTTCCCTCAATGAGCAGTTCTTC
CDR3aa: CASSVLGTSLNEQFF

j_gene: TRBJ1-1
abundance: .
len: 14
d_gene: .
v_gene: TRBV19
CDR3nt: TGTGCCAGTAGTATGTTAGCGGGGAACACTGAAGCTTTCTTT
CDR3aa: CASSMLAGNTEAFF

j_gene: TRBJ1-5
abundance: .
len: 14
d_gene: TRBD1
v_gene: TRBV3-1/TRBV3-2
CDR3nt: TGTGCCAGCAGCCTAGGACAGGGGAATCAGCCCCAGCATTTT
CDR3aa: CASSLGQGNQPQHF

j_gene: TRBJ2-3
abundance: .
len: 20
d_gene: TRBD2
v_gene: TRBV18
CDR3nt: TGTGCCAGCTCACTATCTGCTAGCGGGGGGCCTACTCCACTCACAGATACGCAGTATTTT
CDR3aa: CASSLSASGGPTPLTDTQYF

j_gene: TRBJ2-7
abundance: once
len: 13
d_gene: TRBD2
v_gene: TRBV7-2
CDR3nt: TGTGCCAGCAGCTCGGTCCGGGGGGGTGAGCAGTACTTC
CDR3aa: CASSSVRGGEQYF